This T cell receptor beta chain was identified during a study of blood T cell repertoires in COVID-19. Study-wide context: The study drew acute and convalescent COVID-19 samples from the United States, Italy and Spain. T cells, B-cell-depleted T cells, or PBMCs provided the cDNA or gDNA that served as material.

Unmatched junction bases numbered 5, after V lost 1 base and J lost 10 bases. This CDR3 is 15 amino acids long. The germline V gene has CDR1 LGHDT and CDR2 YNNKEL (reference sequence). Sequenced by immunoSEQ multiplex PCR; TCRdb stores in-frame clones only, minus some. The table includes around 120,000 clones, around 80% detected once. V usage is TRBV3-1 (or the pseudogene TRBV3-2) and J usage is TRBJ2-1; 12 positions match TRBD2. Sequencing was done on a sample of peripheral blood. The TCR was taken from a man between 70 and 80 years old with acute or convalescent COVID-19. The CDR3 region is CASSQGTSGAEEQFF. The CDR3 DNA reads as TGTGCCAGCAGCCAAGGGACTAGCGGGGCCGAAGAGCAGTTCTTC.